One sample yielded the 7 T cell receptor beta chains listed below, sequenced in a study of blood T cell repertoires in COVID-19. Profiling relied on immunoSEQ multiplex PCR, and the TCRdb table lists in-frame clones only, not all of them. The profile shows some 120,000 clones, roughly 79% of them singletons. What was sequenced was peripheral blood. The receptors originated from a human donor in a cohort sampled during active COVID-19.

This rearrangement joins TRBV6-2 or TRBV6-3 to TRBJ2-1, with TRBD2 matching over 7 bases. The germline V gene encodes CDR1 MNHEY and CDR2 SVGEGT. This CDR3 has 14 amino acids. V lost 0 bases, J lost 7 bases, and 3 bases stayed unmatched. This CDR3 reads CASSYSTSRNEQFF. CDR3 DNA: TGTGCCAGCAGTTACTCGACTAGCCGGAATGAGCAGTTCTTC.

The chain uses TRBV9 and TRBJ2-7; possibly TRBD1 for D (6 bases). Germline CDR1 is SGDLS and CDR2 is YYNGEE. This CDR3 has 13 residues. V shed 3 bases and J shed 5 bases, with 12 bases lying between them. The CDR3 sequence is CASSALPGDEQYF. CDR3 nucleotide sequence: TGTGCCAGCAGCGCCCTCCCAGGGGACGAGCAGTACTTC.

This clone was seen only once. CDR3: CASSVGPSGGTYEQYF. CDR3 sequence (DNA): TGTGCCAGCAGCGTAGGGCCTAGCGGGGGAACCTACGAGCAGTACTTC. The chain recombines TRBV9 with TRBJ2-7; TRBD2 aligns across 10 bases. Germline CDR1 and CDR2: SGDLS and YYNGEE. The CDR3 is 16 residues long. The J segment lost 2 bases and the V segment lost 0 bases, leaving 5 bases of the junction unmatched.

This clone showed up just once. V is TRBV4-3 and J is TRBJ2-3, with TRBD2 matching over 8 bases. The germline CDR1 and CDR2 sequences are LGHNA and YSLEER. The J segment lost 5 bases and the V segment lost 1 base, leaving 2 bases of the junction unmatched. The CDR3 length is 14 residues. The CDR3 region is CASSQAGGRDTQYF. The CDR3 nucleotides are TGCGCCAGCAGCCAAGCGGGGGGGAGAGATACGCAGTATTTT.

The chain uses TRBV2 and TRBJ1-4; 8 nucleotides match TRBD1. The CDR3 runs 15 residues. V gave up 6 bases and J gave up 3 bases; unmatched junction bases: 6. Germline CDR1 SNHLY, CDR2 FYNNEI. The CDR3 protein is CASRDQGAPNEKLFF. The CDR3 bases are TGTGCCAGCAGGGACCAGGGGGCCCCTAATGAAAAACTGTTTTTT. The entire variable domain, with the rest obtained from reference TRBV2 and TRBJ1-4, is as follows: EPEVTQTPSHQVTQMGQEVILRCVPISNHLYFYWYRQILGQKVEFLVSFYNNEISEKSEIFDDQFSVERPDGSNFTLKIRSTKLEDSAMYFCASRDQGAPNEKLFFGSGTQLSVL.

The chain employs TRBV27 and TRBJ1-1; weak D call: TRBD1 (5 bases). The CDR3 covers 14 residues. Germline values: CDR1 MNHEY, CDR2 SMNVEV (reference sequence). The V and J ends lost 0 bases and 8 bases respectively, with 13 bases between them. This CDR3 is CASSLSRRQTEAFF. As DNA, the CDR3 is TGTGCCAGCAGTTTATCGAGGAGACAGACCGAAGCTTTCTTT.

The chain combines TRBV24-1 with TRBJ2-2; TRBD1 matches 7 bases. Germline assignment: CDR1 KGHDR and CDR2 SFDVKD. The junction had 9 bases not matched to a gene; V was cut back by 4 bases and J by 5 bases. The CDR3 totals 16 residues. For the CDR3, the DNA is TGTGCCACCAGTGACAAGGGACAGAGGAAGACCGGGGAGCTGTTTTTT. Translated: CATSDKGQRKTGELFF.